This entry describes one TCR beta chain. This clonotype was recorded many times. Its target antigen remains unknown. No per-base quality is available; no much larger clone lies one base away. The data belong to a study of regulatory T cells in long-lasting Graves disease (dated by TCRdb to the early 2020s). Context from the whole study: Antithyroid drugs had been taken for less than 3 months by newly diagnosed Graves' disease patients. Persistent Graves' disease patients were compared with newly diagnosed Graves' disease patients by peripheral blood TCR sequencing and RNA sequencing. The study took place in China and was registered as a clinical trial. A total of about 35 samples underwent TCR sequencing, from about 13 patients with persistent Graves' disease and roughly 20 patients with newly diagnosed Graves' disease.

The germline V gene (reference sequence) sets CDR1 to DFQATT and CDR2 to SNEGSKA. The CDR3 goes from the cysteine to the phenylalanine over 14 residues. Of the read, only the CDR3 DNA is kept; its 42 bases are in frame from base 1. Unmatched junction bases come to 6, with V trimmed by 2 bases and J by 5 bases. The library was built by means of multiplex PCR. This sample was sequenced with an Illumina HiSeq 4000. TCR beta libraries were built with iRepertoire HTBI primers and Arm-PCR amplification of CDR3 regions. Before sequencing, the PCR products went through gel purification. From the authors' description of their analysis: Gene usage analysis of CDR3 amino acid clonotypes relied on the roughly 60 TRBV and 14 TRBJ segments identified across samples. Filtered high-quality paired reads were merged into contigs using COPE and FqMerger. BLAST was used to align contigs to the IMGT TRBV, TRBD and TRBJ reference genes, and CDR3 was defined following IMGT. Any clonotype with a frequency above 0.1% was classified as a highly expanded clone. Repertoire diversity was measured by Shannon entropy, and V-J evenness by the Gini coefficient. A clonotype was considered public if more than one individual shared it. TCRdb trimmed the raw reads at Q25, called clones with MiXCR and kept productive beta chains. Every entry covers one CDR3 protein and lists the most common genes and DNA from its rows. TCRdb, not the original authors, processed these V and J calls. This sample has hundreds of thousands of distinct CDR3 sequences in its table, and 16% of those were observed once. The ten largest clones capture roughly 29% of the sample.

Per the publication, the time point label means: newly diagnosed GD, antithyroid drugs for less than 3 months. RNA was extracted from PBMCs in TRIzol for both TCR sequencing and RNA sequencing. Graves' disease was diagnosed according to American Thyroid Association guidelines. Patients were recruited from an endocrinology department in Xi'an, China. Each patient gave about 10 milliliters of peripheral blood, collected in an EDTA anticoagulant tube. PBMCs were isolated by Ficoll Paque Plus density gradient separation without further T cell sorting. An Agilent 2100 Bioanalyzer and agarose gel were used to check RNA quality, while a NanoDrop 2000 measured RNA concentration. Points the paper makes about the study in general: Compared with newly diagnosed patients, persistent Graves' disease patients had lower TCR Shannon entropy and fewer highly expanded clones, which suggests clonal expansion. Persistent patients shared more public clonotypes among themselves (approximately 2,500) than newly diagnosed patients did (more than 850). As a limitation, the authors acknowledged that the small sample size may reduce accuracy. Preferential use of TRBV28, TRBJ1-2 and TRBJ2-5 was observed in persistent disease, whereas TRBV20-1 and TRBJ2-1 were favored in newly diagnosed disease. Only the TCR beta chain was sequenced and analyzed. The study examined only peripheral blood because the primary lesion, thyroid tissue, could not be accessed.

These same records also appear under a second study, on T cells in Graves' hyperthyroidism and ophthalmopathy. Reported in the second study: Stable Graves' hyperthyroidism was defined as the absence of progression to ophthalmopathy over 18 months of follow-up. The hyperthyroidism patients were between 18 and 65 years old and newly diagnosed, with a disease duration of less than 2 months. Patients with uncontrolled infections, other autoimmune diseases, pregnancy or lactation were excluded. Diagnoses were established on the basis of clinical symptoms, serum thyroxine and TRAb, thyroid ultrasound, and orbital computed tomography. A first-round RT-PCR of the TCR CDR3 used the HTBI primer set with the Qiagen OneStep RT-PCR kit. Most expanded thyroid clonotypes (frequency above 0.001) were also detected in blood, a finding suggesting that blood repertoires may reflect thyroid immune responses. Ophthalmopathy was separated from stable hyperthyroidism by a 13 V-J signature model, with over 85% sensitivity and roughly 81% specificity obtained in cross-validation and 80%/75% obtained in testing. In validation, progression to ophthalmopathy was predicted by the model with 70.59% sensitivity and about 72% specificity, a median of 6.5 months before onset. A discovery cohort of roughly 100 patients, 43 with Graves' ophthalmopathy and about 60 with stable Graves' hyperthyroidism, was used to find distinguishing TCR V-J signatures. An independent validation cohort of under 20 hyperthyroidism patients and 15 or so patients who later progressed to ophthalmopathy tested prospective prediction of ophthalmopathy. The approximately 95 discovery patients were divided at random into training and test sets in a 7:3 ratio. The study also compared thyroid tissue and blood T-cell repertoires from about 6 Graves' hyperthyroidism patients. After blood sampling, hyperthyroidism patients were treated with methimazole at a starting dose of 30 mg daily, and ophthalmopathy patients were treated with high-dose intravenous methylprednisolone. A second multiplex PCR round built the libraries, followed by size selection and purification. Libraries were sequenced paired-end with 100 bp reads on an Illumina HiSeq2000. SOAPnuke was used to process the raw data, throwing out any read that contained adapters or uncalled bases, had a mean Phred below 15, or lacked an exact constant-primer or identifier match. High-quality paired reads were merged using COPE v1.2.5, and each unique nucleotide sequence was defined as a clonotype. MiTCR v1.1 was used to align the clonotypes against IMGT TRBV, TRBD and TRBJ reference segments. Only V-J combinations with frequency above 0.0001, covering about 99% of repertoires, were analysed. The TCS score was defined as the ratio of F50 (clonal expansion) to E x V (chaos), calculated using BLOSUM62-based TCRdist between CDR3 peptides within each V-J. Welch's t-statistics and random forest reduced roughly 530 V-J features to 13, which were used in a naive Bayes classifier (R e1071). Sample size was not statistically predetermined, and blinding of investigators to group allocation was not performed. The paper reports TCR Vbeta CDR3 sequencing of approximately 130 peripheral blood samples: some 41 ophthalmopathy, around 80 hyperthyroidism and some 17 progressor patients.

This clonotype originated in a man aged 40-49 years with Graves disease. Donor details come from another sample of the same person, matched by shared clones. The rearrangement joined TRBV20-1 to TRBJ2-4; a stretch of 7 junction bases matches TRBD1. The sample consisted of peripheral blood mononuclear cells (PBMCs), taken at new diagnosis, from a patient treated with antithyroid drugs. In nucleotides, the sequence is TGCAGTGCTAGATTCACAGGGGTGGAAAACATTCAGTACTTC. It specifies CSARFTGVENIQYF.